This T cell receptor (beta chain) is drawn from a study of Ad26.COV2.S vaccination and SARS-CoV-2 variants. Treatment in this sample: approximately 18 received Ad26.COV2.S at low or high dose, single or two shots; about five received placebo; per-sample allocation not given. Day 63 following the first vaccine or placebo injection was when the samples were taken. V lost 2 bases and J lost 5; bases outside the gene matches: 8. CDR3 size: 15 residues. In germline, CDR1 is SNHLY, CDR2 FYNNEI. Data came from immunoSEQ multiplex PCR; TCRdb stores just in-frame clones and leaves some out. The data hold around 300,000 clones, with approximately 87% observed a single time.

The chain joins TRBV2 to TRBJ2-7; 8 nucleotides agree with TRBD2. The specimen was peripheral blood, collected in a trial of Ad26.COV2.S vaccine versus placebo. The receptor's source is a person between 18 and 65 years old who received the Ad26.COV2.S COVID-19 vaccine or a placebo. Here the CDR3 DNA reads TGTGCCAGCAGTGAAACGACTAGCGCAGAAAACGAGCAGTACGTC. Its protein is CASSETTSAENEQYV.